This T cell receptor beta chain derives from a study of blood T cell repertoires in COVID-19. Study background: The cDNA or gDNA used as material had been derived from T cells, B-cell-depleted T cells, or PBMCs.

Germline lookup yields CDR1 SGHDT and CDR2 YYEEEE. There are 15 residues in the CDR3. Trimming took off 1 base at V and 7 bases at J, with 15 bases between the two ends. This clone has just one count. Cohort 3 donors were reported recovered after two negative PCRs, clearance, or symptom resolution. Assay used: immunoSEQ multiplex PCR; TCRdb lists only in-frame clones, some missing. The top ten clones hold around 8.9% of a sample with nearly 200,000 clones, about 89% of them seen once. This TCR came from a woman under 30 who had recovered from COVID-19. Sequenced sample: PBMCs or T cells enriched from blood (not recorded which). The chain joins TRBV5-6 to TRBJ2-1; maybe TRBD1 (6 bases). The DNA for the CDR3 is TGTGCCAGCAGCTTGTTTTTGGGGGCCGGGAATGAGCAGTTCTTC. Residues: CASSLFLGAGNEQFF.